Presented here are 20 T cell receptor beta chains from one specimen sequenced in a study of blood T cells in healthy people across ages. For the second PCR, which ran for about 7 to 11 cycles, a sample-barcoded 5' primer and a J-beta primer mix were used. TCRdb passed the 5' RACE reads through MiXCR, listing each CDR3 protein once. This table holds about 670,000 distinct CDR3 sequences, roughly half found once. Sequenced material: blood. The receptors here all came from a woman of 80 years or more in good health.

Comment on this clonotype: A much larger clonotype is one base distant, so this may be a read error. This chain links TRBV4-2 with TRBJ2-7, with TRBD1 matching over 8 bases. The J segment lost 5 bases and the V segment lost 2 bases, leaving 11 bases of the junction unmatched. In germline, CDR1 is LGHNA, CDR2 YNFKEQ. This CDR3 is 16 amino acids long. The CDR3 coding sequence is TGTGCCAGCAGCCAACTAGGACAGGGTGTCGCCGACGAGCAGTACTTC. It codes for CASSQLGQGVADEQYF.

This chain uses TRBV3-1 with TRBJ2-3; the match to TRBD2 covers 7 bases. CDR3 length equals 15 residues. J was trimmed by 6 bases and V by 2 bases; bases with no gene match: 8. Germline CDR1 and CDR2: LGHDT and YNNKEL (reference sequence). CDR3 sequence reads: CASSQRRGSVDTQYF. For the CDR3, the DNA is TGTGCCAGCAGCCAACGTCGCGGGAGTGTCGATACGCAGTATTTT.

This clonotype was counted only a few times. This chain joins TRBV15 and TRBJ2-1, with 7 bases fitting TRBD2. The V segment lost 0 bases and the J segment 6 bases; nucleotides outside the gene matches: 5. From germline, CDR1 is LNHNV and CDR2 YYDKDF (reference sequence). This CDR3 contains 15 residues. CDR3 bases: TGTGCCACCAGCAGAGATGTGGGCGGGAGCAATGAGCAGTTCTTC. Encoded protein: CATSRDVGGSNEQFF.

Notes on this clonotype: This may stem from a read error, because a much larger clone lies one nucleotide away. The CDR3 DNA is TGTGCCAGCAGCTTCCGGACTAGCGGGAATGCCCCAAATGAGCAGTACTTC. This encodes CASSFRTSGNAPNEQYF. The chain joins TRBV11-1 to TRBJ2-5; 12 nucleotides line up with TRBD2. The CDR3 runs to 17 residues. The J segment lost 11 bases and the V segment lost 3 bases, leaving 16 bases of the junction unmatched. CDR1 SGHAT and CDR2 FQDESV come from the germline V gene (reference sequence).

The chain carries TRBV4-3 and TRBJ2-3; 10 bases are shared with TRBD2. V shed 8 bases and J 2 bases; nucleotides not matched to a gene: 7. CDR3 length equals 15 residues. Germline CDR1 and CDR2: LGHNA and YSLEER. The CDR3 loop reads CASGVGTSATDTQYF. CDR3 nucleotides: TGCGCCAGCGGAGTGGGGACTAGCGCCACAGATACGCAGTATTTT.

This clonotype came up many times. The chain is built from TRBV12-3 or TRBV12-4 and TRBJ2-1, with 7 bases aligning to TRBD2. The CDR3 has 15 amino acids. The V gene end was trimmed by 7 bases and the J gene end by 12 bases; junction bases not matched to a gene: 18. CDR3 region: CASTDVGGERTRQFF. CDR3 DNA: TGTGCCAGCACCGATGTGGGGGGGGAACGGACTAGGCAGTTCTTC.

This clonotype was detected many times. The chain employs TRBV7-8 and TRBJ2-3, with 14 positions matching TRBD2. Germline V gene lookup returns CDR1 SGHVS and CDR2 FQNEAQ. V lost 5 bases to trimming and J lost 3 bases; unmatched junction nucleotides: 7. CDR3 size: 17 residues. CDR3 DNA: TGTGCCAGCAGCCCGGGGACTAGCGGGAGCTATACAGATACGCAGTATTTT. Residues: CASSPGTSGSYTDTQYF.

The chain carries TRBV15 and TRBJ1-5; 7 bases match TRBD1. V lost 3 bases to trimming and J lost 0 bases; unmatched junction nucleotides: 8. This CDR3 comprises 17 residues. Germline CDR1 is LNHNV and CDR2 is YYDKDF (reference sequence). CDR3 nucleotide sequence: TGTGCCACCAGCAGCACAGGGGTAAAGTATAGCAATCAGCCCCAGCATTTT. Translated: CATSSTGVKYSNQPQHF.

As to this clonotype: A much larger clone differs from this one at a single base, so this may be a read error. V and J are TRBV7-2 and TRBJ1-2; D is unclear. The CDR3 is made up of 15 amino acids. Germline lookup yields CDR1 SGHTA and CDR2 FQGNSA. The ends were cut back, 5 bases at V and 6 bases at J, with 19 bases in the middle. The CDR3 DNA sequence: TGTGCCAGCAGCCTCCGCCCACAAGGCAAGAATGGCTACACCTTC. It specifies CASSLRPQGKNGYTF.

The rearrangement joins TRBV29-1 to TRBJ2-5; 7 nucleotides agree with TRBD1. After removal of 7 bases from V and 1 base from J, the junction contained 9 bases not matched to a gene. Germline CDR1 is SQVTM and CDR2 is ANQGSEA. The CDR3 loop spans 14 amino acids. CDR3 DNA sequence: TGCAGCGCCGACGTGCAGGGGGTCCAAGAGACCCAGTACTTC. It specifies CSADVQGVQETQYF.

This clonotype was counted only a few times. V is TRBV29-1 and J is TRBJ2-7; D not resolved. Germline CDR1 is SQVTM and CDR2 is ANQGSEA. The V gene lost 4 bases and the J gene lost 2 bases, with 9 bases spanning the gap. The CDR3 sequence is 12 residues long. The CDR3 sequence is CSVGSSPYEQYF. The CDR3 DNA follows: TGCAGCGTTGGTAGCAGCCCCTACGAGCAGTACTTC.

This clonotype appeared a single time. A much larger clone lies one base from this, so it may be a read error. The chain is built from TRBV6-1 and TRBJ2-1; D is undetermined. Germline lookup yields CDR1 MNHNS and CDR2 SASEGT. The length of the CDR3 is 12 residues. Here the CDR3 DNA reads TGTGCCAGCAGTGAAGTCCTTGTAGAGCAGATCTTC. Translation: CASSEVLVEQIF.

Ten or more counts support this clonotype. The rearrangement joins TRBV7-3 to TRBJ2-4; 9 nucleotides agree with TRBD1. V lost 3 bases to trimming and J lost 8 bases; unmatched junction nucleotides: 5. CDR3 size: 14 residues. CDR1 SGHTA and CDR2 FQGTGA come from the germline V gene. The CDR3 nucleotides are TGTGCCAGCAGCTTGGGACAGGGAGGGGACATTCAGTACTTC. Its protein product is CASSLGQGGDIQYF.

The chain has TRBV20-1 and TRBJ2-1; 7 positions agree with TRBD2. Germline CDR1 DFQATT, CDR2 SNEGSKA (reference sequence). The trim removed 5 bases at V and 0 bases at J, leaving 10 bases unmatched. The CDR3 runs 16 residues. The chain's CDR3 is CSARGTAGDSYNEQFF. The CDR3 DNA is TGCAGTGCTCGGGGGACGGCGGGGGACTCCTACAATGAGCAGTTCTTC.

This clonotype was recorded at least ten times. The chain recombines TRBV7-3 with TRBJ2-3, with 7 bases identical to TRBD2. CDR3 length: 15 amino acids. V lost 5 bases and J lost 2; bases outside the gene matches: 7. CDR1 SGHTA and CDR2 FQGTGA come from the germline V gene. CDR3 protein: CASSLRGRATDTQYF. As DNA, the CDR3 is TGTGCCAGCAGCCTCAGAGGGAGGGCCACAGATACGCAGTATTTT.

The V call is TRBV7-2, the J call TRBJ2-7; D is undetermined. The ends were cut back, 0 bases at V and 0 bases at J, with 6 bases in the middle. The CDR3 length is 14 residues. Germline V gene data show CDR1 as SGHTA and CDR2 as FQGNSA. The CDR3 reads CASSLAQVSYEQYF. The CDR3 DNA sequence: TGTGCCAGCAGCTTAGCACAAGTCTCCTACGAGCAGTACTTC.

The gene calls are TRBV5-1 and TRBJ2-6, with 7 positions matching TRBD1. Germline CDR1 is SGHRS and CDR2 is YFSETQ. V gave up 2 bases and J gave up 2 bases; unmatched junction bases: 10. This CDR3 comprises 18 residues. CDR3 in amino acids: CASSFDGQALPGANVLTF. Written as DNA, the CDR3 is TGCGCCAGCAGCTTTGATGGACAGGCTCTCCCTGGGGCCAACGTCCTGACTTTC.

This chain joins TRBV15 and TRBJ1-2; D remains ambiguous. Trimming removed 1 base from V and 5 bases from J, with 20 bases in between. CDR1 is LNHNV, CDR2 YYDKDF, per germline (reference sequence). The CDR3 runs to 17 residues. As DNA, the CDR3 is TGTGCCACCAGCAGAGTACGGCGGGTCAACCATAGTTATGGCTACACCTTC. Its protein is CATSRVRRVNHSYGYTF.

The chain is built from TRBV28 and TRBJ2-5, with 7 positions matching TRBD1. V shed 4 bases, J shed 5 bases, and the junction held 10 bases outside the gene matches. CDR1 and CDR2 (germline): MDHEN, SYDVKM. The CDR3 consists of 15 residues. CDR3 coding DNA: TGTGCCAGCAGTTCAGGACAGGCGGTTCGCGAGACCCAGTACTTC. It is translated as CASSSGQAVRETQYF.

In its sample, this clonotype was seen many times. The chain uses TRBV7-2 and TRBJ2-7; tentatively, D is TRBD2 (5 bases). The V and J ends lost 5 bases and 0 bases respectively, with 14 bases between them. CDR1 is SGHTA and CDR2 is FQGNSA in the germline V gene. CDR3 length equals 15 residues. The DNA of the CDR3 is TGTGCCAGCAGCCCACGGGGTCCTACCTCCTACGAGCAGTACTTC. Translation gives CASSPRGPTSYEQYF. Full variable domain (remainder filled in from reference TRBV7-2 and TRBJ2-7): GAGVSQSPSNKVTEKGKDVELRCDPISGHTALYWYRQSLGQGLEFLIYFQGNSAPDKSGLPSDRFSAERTGGSVSTLTIQRTQQEDSAVYLCASSPRGPTSYEQYFGPGTRLTVT.